The 22 T cell receptor beta chains below were found in one sample sequenced in a study of early T cells in non-severe SARS-CoV-2 infection. In TCRdb, the 5' RACE reads were re-called with MiXCR into one record per CDR3 protein. The sample holds tens of thousands of distinct CDR3 sequences, roughly 4.5% seen once. The sequenced sample was whole blood. The receptors were sampled from an adult who was a healthcare worker with PCR-confirmed SARS-CoV-2 infection or an uninfected control (not recorded which).

The V and J genes are TRBV19 and TRBJ2-2, with D maybe TRBD1 (5 bases). The V end was cut by 3 bases, the J end by 1 base, with 9 bases between. CDR1 and CDR2 from the germline V gene are LNHDA and SQIVND (reference sequence). The CDR3 sequence is 15 residues long. CDR3 sequence reads: CASSISTGNTGELFF. The CDR3 coding sequence is TGTGCCAGTAGTATTAGCACAGGGAACACCGGGGAGCTGTTTTTT.

This clonotype was seen a few times. The chain has TRBV5-5 and TRBJ1-5; D remains ambiguous. Between the trimmed V and J ends, which lost 1 base and 2 bases, there was a span of 13 bases. This CDR3 comprises 16 residues. CDR1 and CDR2 (germline): SGHKS, YYEKEE (reference sequence). The chain's CDR3 is CASSLSQLGGNQPQHF. Here the CDR3 DNA reads TGTGCCAGCAGCTTGAGCCAGCTTGGTGGCAATCAGCCCCAGCATTTT.

This clonotype was detected only a few times. The V gene is TRBV19, the J gene TRBJ1-6, with TRBD1 identical over 10 bases. Germline assignment: CDR1 LNHDA and CDR2 SQIVND (reference sequence). V lost 8 bases and J lost 4; bases outside the gene matches: 5. This CDR3 is built from 15 residues. CDR3 residues: CASSTGGSYNSPLHF. For the CDR3, the DNA is TGTGCCAGTTCGACAGGGGGCAGTTATAATTCACCCCTCCACTTT.

The J gene is TRBJ1-1, the V gene TRBV6-2 or TRBV6-3; D unclear. V was pared by 10 bases and J by 2 bases, with 17 bases between. CDR3 length: 14 amino acids. The germline CDR1 and CDR2 sequences are MNHEY and SVGEGT. The CDR3 spells CANRPHGDNTEAFF. The CDR3 DNA reads TGTGCCAACAGACCGCACGGCGACAACACTGAAGCTTTCTTT.

In this sample, this clonotype turned up many times. CDR3 protein: CSVEQPPRETQYF. CDR3 nucleotides: TGCAGCGTTGAGCAACCTCCGAGAGAGACCCAGTACTTC. The V gene is TRBV29-1, the J gene TRBJ2-5, with D uncertain. The CDR3 contains 13 residues. The germline V gene encodes CDR1 SQVTM and CDR2 ANQGSEA. Trimming removed 3 bases from V and 4 bases from J, with 12 bases in between.

This clonotype was seen many times. CDR3 sequence (DNA): TGCAGTGCAAGTGGAGGGTACGAGCAGTACTTC. Encoded protein: CSASGGYEQYF. The chain links TRBV20-1 to TRBJ2-7; D may be TRBD2 (6 bases). Germline loops: CDR1 DFQATT, CDR2 SNEGSKA (reference sequence). This CDR3 is built from 11 residues. With 6 bases removed from V and 4 bases from J, the gap between germline ends came to 10 bases.

Ten or more counts support this clonotype. The chain is built from TRBV3-1 and TRBJ2-7; a weak D match, TRBD1 (5 bases). From germline, CDR1 is LGHDT and CDR2 YNNKEL (reference sequence). V was trimmed by 3 bases and J by 5 bases, leaving 8 bases between them. The length of the CDR3 is 12 residues. The CDR3, as DNA: TGTGCCAGCAGCCAGGACAAGGACGAGCAGTACTTC. Protein: CASSQDKDEQYF.

This chain uses TRBV5-4 with TRBJ2-5; D not certain. CDR1 is SGHNT and CDR2 is YYREEE in the germline V gene (reference sequence). V was pared by 0 bases and J by 4 bases, with 7 bases between. The CDR3 has 13 residues. The CDR3 region has the DNA TGTGCCAGCAGCTTGGAGTTCAGAGAGACCCAGTACTTC. Amino acid sequence: CASSLEFRETQYF.

This chain connects TRBV6-2 or TRBV6-3 to TRBJ1-2; no definite D call. This CDR3 has 16 residues. Trimming took 4 bases from V and 0 from J, leaving 15 bases between them. Germline V gives CDR1 MNHEY, CDR2 SVGEGT. This CDR3 reads CASSSPARSANYGYTF. The CDR3 DNA reads TGTGCCAGCAGTTCCCCGGCCCGTTCAGCTAACTATGGCTACACCTTC.

This clonotype was detected many times. This chain connects TRBV7-6 to TRBJ2-5; no clear D. Trimming took off 2 bases at V and 3 bases at J, with 7 bases between the two ends. CDR1 and CDR2 (germline): SGHVS, FNYEAQ. CDR3 length equals 13 residues. CDR3 region: CASSLFAEETQYF. CDR3 bases: TGTGCCAGCAGCTTATTCGCCGAAGAGACCCAGTACTTC.

J is TRBJ2-7 and V is TRBV7-9; 9 positions agree with TRBD1. V gave up 1 base and J gave up 4 bases; unmatched junction bases: 2. Germline CDR1 is SEHNR and CDR2 is FQNEAQ (reference sequence). The CDR3 consists of 14 residues. CDR3 loop: CASSLGGQGYEQYF. The DNA of the CDR3 is TGTGCCAGCAGCTTAGGGGGACAGGGATACGAGCAGTACTTC.

This chain uses TRBV11-1 with TRBJ2-5, with 7 bases matching TRBD2. J lost 8 bases, V lost 7 bases, and 4 bases had no gene match. The CDR3 has 11 residues. Germline CDR1 is SGHAT and CDR2 is FQDESV (reference sequence). CDR3 residues: CASTSGGTQYF. The CDR3 bases are TGTGCCAGCACCTCGGGGGGTACCCAGTACTTC. Full variable domain (outside the CDR3, taken from reference TRBV11-1 and TRBJ2-5): EAEVAQSPRYKITEKSQAVAFWCDPISGHATLYWYRQILGQGPELLVQFQDESVVDDSQLPKDRFSAERLKGVDSTLKIQPAELGDSAMYLCASTSGGTQYFGPGTRLLVL.

In this sample, this clonotype turned up many times. This chain links TRBV20-1 with TRBJ2-1; tentatively, D is TRBD2 (6 bases). The V and J ends lost 5 bases and 8 bases respectively, with 19 bases between them. The CDR3 totals 14 residues. Germline lookup yields CDR1 DFQATT and CDR2 SNEGSKA (reference sequence). The CDR3 bases are TGCAGTGCTGACTCGCCGGGGGAATTAGATGAGCAGTTCTTC. This gives the protein CSADSPGELDEQFF.

This clonotype was detected a few times. The rearrangement links TRBV7-3 to TRBJ1-1; D is ambiguous. Germline V CDR1 and CDR2: SGHTA, FQGTGA. V lost 2 bases and J lost 7, with 5 bases in between. This CDR3 has 11 amino acids. The CDR3 here is CASSLDGEAFF. CDR3 coding DNA: TGTGCCAGCAGCTTAGACGGTGAAGCTTTCTTT.

This chain joins TRBV30 and TRBJ1-3; D might be TRBD1 (5 bases). The V and J ends lost 2 bases and 3 bases respectively, with 11 bases between them. The CDR3 has 14 residues. CDR1 and CDR2 from the germline V gene are GTSNPN and SVGIG (reference sequence). The CDR3 sequence is CAWSPGTVGNTIYF. The CDR3 DNA reads TGTGCCTGGAGTCCCGGGACGGTTGGAAACACCATATATTTT.

The gene calls are TRBV4-3 and TRBJ2-7; 10 bases fit TRBD1. There are 14 residues in the CDR3. CDR1 and CDR2 (germline): LGHNA, YSLEER. V trimming: 6 bases; J trimming: 3 bases; junction bases outside the gene matches: 5. The CDR3 coding sequence is TGCGCCAGCAGTCGGGACAGGGGATACTACGAGCAGTACTTC. It yields the protein CASSRDRGYYEQYF.

The V gene is TRBV6-5, the J gene TRBJ2-3; D call uncertain. The CDR3 spans 13 residues. V was clipped by 5 bases and J by 6 bases, with 12 bases between them. CDR1 and CDR2 (germline): MNHEY, SVGAGI. The chain's CDR3 is CASSRTQSDTQYF. CDR3 DNA sequence: TGTGCCAGCAGTCGAACCCAGTCGGATACGCAGTATTTT.

The rearrangement joins TRBV12-3 or TRBV12-4 to TRBJ2-7; 9 nucleotides align to TRBD1. Trimming at V came to 5 bases and at J to 6 bases, leaving 8 bases not matched to a gene. The CDR3 is 14 amino acids. The DNA of the CDR3 is TGTGCCAGCAGTCGACAGGGGGGACCTTCCGAGCAGTACTTC. Residues: CASSRQGGPSEQYF.

The chain employs TRBV2 and TRBJ1-2, with D tentatively TRBD1 (6 bases). From germline, CDR1 is SNHLY and CDR2 FYNNEI. The CDR3 extends over 13 amino acids. V lost 4 bases and J lost 4, with 10 bases in between. The CDR3 reads CASSGDTGYGYTF. The CDR3, as DNA: TGTGCCAGCAGTGGGGACACGGGCTATGGCTACACCTTC. Combining the CDR3 with reference TRBV2 and TRBJ1-2 gives the whole variable domain EPEVTQTPSHQVTQMGQEVILRCVPISNHLYFYWYRQILGQKVEFLVSFYNNEISEKSEIFDDQFSVERPDGSNFTLKIRSTKLEDSAMYFCASSGDTGYGYTFGSGTRLTVV.

The V call is TRBV4-1, the J call TRBJ2-3; TRBD1 matches 7 bases. This CDR3 has 15 residues. CDR1 and CDR2 (germline): MGHRA, YSYEKL. V shed 3 bases and J 2 bases; nucleotides not matched to a gene: 5. Here the CDR3 DNA reads TGCGCCAGCAGCCATCCACAGGGGCTCACAGATACGCAGTATTTT. Amino acids: CASSHPQGLTDTQYF.

At least ten counts were recorded for this clonotype. The rearrangement uses TRBV10-3 and TRBJ1-1, with 8 bases that match TRBD1. Germline V gives CDR1 ENHRY, CDR2 SYGVKD. The CDR3 contains 15 residues. Germline trimming cut 8 bases from V and 1 base from J; bases unmatched to any gene: 9. As DNA, the CDR3 is TGTGCCATCGAAGCAGACAGGGGCAAGAACACTGAAGCTTTCTTT. This sequence encodes CAIEADRGKNTEAFF.

By sample fraction, this clonotype is medium-sized. CDR3 sequence: CASSAGEATNEKLFF. The CDR3 DNA reads TGTGCCAGCAGCGCAGGGGAAGCAACTAATGAAAAACTGTTTTTT. J is TRBJ1-4 and V is TRBV9, with D maybe TRBD1 (6 bases). Germline CDR1 SGDLS, CDR2 YYNGEE. This CDR3 is built from 15 residues. V lost 3 bases, J lost 0 bases, and 9 bases lay in between.